This is a list of T cell receptor beta chains from one sample in a study of cytomegalovirus exposure and HLA in healthy donors. TCRdb's table, derived via immunoSEQ multiplex PCR, lists solely in-frame clones and lacks some. The table records 130,000 or so clones, around 90% of them present only once. Sequencing was performed on PBMCs. These receptor sequences come from a woman aged 40 to 49 in good health and CMV-seronegative. The CDR3 runs from the conserved cysteine through the conserved F or W. Each record gives: clone size, J gene, D gene, V gene, CDR3 DNA, CDR3 protein. The D gene is left open where the match is weak. Clone size, where shown, is once, few, many, or a class for clones that have expanded.

>NA|TRBJ1-1|TRBD1|TRBV25-1
TGTGCCAGCAGTGAAACGGACAGGGGTTATACTGAAGCTTTCTTT
CASSETDRGYTEAFF
>NA|TRBJ1-3|NA|TRBV6-5
TGTGCCAGCAGTTACTCCGGACAGACCGGCGGAAACACCATATATTTT
CASSYSGQTGGNTIYF
>once|TRBJ2-7|NA|TRBV5-1
TGCGCCAGCAGCTACGGGGGAGTTACTTACGAGCAGTACTTC
CASSYGGVTYEQYF
>NA|TRBJ1-4|NA|TRBV11-3
TGTGCCAGCAGCTTTTCGGTTTTGGGGGCGGCTAATGAAAAACTGTTTTTT
CASSFSVLGAANEKLFF
>NA|TRBJ2-1|NA|TRBV15
TGTGCCACCAGCGGTACAGGTCCGGACCACAATGAGCAGTTCTTC
CATSGTGPDHNEQFF
>NA|TRBJ1-4|TRBD1|TRBV5-5
TGTGCCAGCAGTCTTACAGGGGGGTATAATGAAAAACTGTTTTTT
CASSLTGGYNEKLFF
>NA|TRBJ1-1|TRBD1|TRBV7-2
TGTGCCAGCAGCCTACAGGGGTTGTACACTGAAGCTTTCTTT
CASSLQGLYTEAFF
>NA|TRBJ2-1|NA|TRBV6-5
TGTGCCAGCCGAACTACCCTCTACAATGAGCAGTTCTTC
CASRTTLYNEQFF
>NA|TRBJ2-5|NA|TRBV2
TGTGCCAGCAGTGAAAAGCGTCCTAGCACAGAGACCCAGTACTTC
CASSEKRPSTETQYF
>NA|TRBJ1-1|TRBD1|TRBV15
TGTGCCACCAGTCGACAGGGGAGAACTGAAGCTTTCTTT
CATSRQGRTEAFF
>few|TRBJ1-6|NA|TRBV30
TGTGCCTGGAGTCTATTGGGCCGGGACCTCCACTTT
CAWSLLGRDLHF
>few|TRBJ2-7|NA|TRBV4-3
TGCGCCAGCAGCCAAGAAATGGGTGGGAGCGGAGTGGCCTACGAGCAGTACTTC
CASSQEMGGSGVAYEQYF
>NA|TRBJ2-7|NA|TRBV7-8
TGTGCCAGCAGCGCGGGACGGGCCTACGAGCAGTACTTC
CASSAGRAYEQYF
>NA|TRBJ2-1|TRBD2|TRBV18
TGTGCCAGCTCACCACCGGGCGTAGCGGGAGCCTACAATGAGCAGTTCTTC
CASSPPGVAGAYNEQFF
>few|TRBJ1-1|NA|TRBV18
TGTGCCAGCTCACAGACAGTTAACACTGAAGCTTTCTTT
CASSQTVNTEAFF
>NA|TRBJ2-7|NA|TRBV7-6
TGTGCCAGCAGCTTTGAGGGGGACTCCTACGAGCAGTACTTC
CASSFEGDSYEQYF
>NA|TRBJ2-7|NA|TRBV4-1
TGCGCCAGCAGCCAAGGGGGTAGGGGGGAGGGCCAATACGAGCAGTACTTC
CASSQGGRGEGQYEQYF
>once|TRBJ2-7|TRBD2|TRBV7-8
TGTGCCAGCAGCTTAGACTGGGGACTAGCGGGGGACTCCTACGAGCAGTACTTC
CASSLDWGLAGDSYEQYF
>NA|TRBJ2-7|TRBD2|TRBV4-1
TGCGCCAGCAGCCAATACCTAGCGGGAGGGCCGAGATACGAGCAGTACTTC
CASSQYLAGGPRYEQYF
>NA|TRBJ2-3|NA|TRBV7-9
TGTGCCAGCAGCGCTCCCCCCGGGGGACGCGCAGATACGCAGTATTTT
CASSAPPGGRADTQYF
>NA|TRBJ2-6|NA|TRBV9
TGTGCCAGCAGCCCCCTCGTCTCTGGGGCCAACGTCCTGACTTTC
CASSPLVSGANVLTF
>NA|TRBJ2-7|TRBD1|TRBV7-8
TGTGCCAGCAGCTTAGGGGGACAGGGATCTTTCTACGAGCAGTACTTC
CASSLGGQGSFYEQYF
>NA|TRBJ1-5|TRBD1|TRBV30
TGTGCCTGCCAGGGGGATGGCAATCAGCCCCAGCATTTT
CACQGDGNQPQHF
>NA|TRBJ1-1|TRBD1|TRBV7-9
TGTGCCAGCAGCGCGACAGGGGACACTGAAGCTTTCTTT
CASSATGDTEAFF
>once|TRBJ2-4|TRBD1|TRBV10-3
TGTGCCATCAGTGAGTCGAAACAGGGGGGAGCCAAAAACATTCAGTACTTC
CAISESKQGGAKNIQYF
>NA|TRBJ1-5|NA|TRBV29-1
TGCAGCGTTGTACAGGGAAATCAGCCCCAGCATTTT
CSVVQGNQPQHF
>once|TRBJ2-7|NA|TRBV5-1
TGCGCCAGCAGCTTGGCCCCGGGGGTGAAATACGAGCAGTACTTC
CASSLAPGVKYEQYF
>once|TRBJ2-7|NA|TRBV11-3
TGTGCCAGCAGCTTAGGATGGAGTTCCCGTCCCTACGAGCAGTACTTC
CASSLGWSSRPYEQYF
>NA|TRBJ2-4|TRBD2|TRBV27
TGTGCCAGCAGTTTTTGGCGGGAGGGGCAAAACATTCAGTACTTC
CASSFWREGQNIQYF
>NA|TRBJ2-7|TRBD2|TRBV6-5
TGTGCCAGCAGGGAGACTAGCGGGGTTTACGAGCAGTACTTC
CASRETSGVYEQYF
>NA|TRBJ2-3|TRBD2|TRBV2
TGTGCCAGCACAGCGGGGGTCACAGATACGCAGTATTTT
CASTAGVTDTQYF
>NA|TRBJ1-4|NA|TRBV4-1
TGCGCCAGCAGCCAAGATCGTGAGGGGGGGGCCCATGAAAAACTGTTTTTT
CASSQDREGGAHEKLFF
>NA|TRBJ1-2|NA|TRBV28
TGTGCCAGCCTGACAGCTAACTATGGCTACACCTTC
CASLTANYGYTF